The present entry profiles one TCR beta chain with its context. The data derive from a study of long-term antiretroviral therapy in people with HIV. Germline V gene data show CDR1 as LNHDA and CDR2 as SQIVND (reference sequence). V lost 6 bases, J lost 5 bases, and 5 bases lay in between. This CDR3 contains 11 residues. Each participant with HIV received care in the United States. Assay version v3.0 of immunoSEQ was used, and it was run at survey level. Profiled with immunoSEQ multiplex PCR; TCRdb holds only in-frame clones, not every one. The table includes about 33,000 clones, more than 60% detected once.

The rearrangement joins TRBV19 to TRBJ2-1; D not certain. This sample comprised unsorted PBMCs, obtained 2 years after starting antiretroviral therapy. This clonotype was obtained from a woman aged 45 to 65 with HIV. The CDR3 loop reads CASSRNNEQFF. CDR3 DNA: TGTGCCAGTAGCAGAAACAATGAGCAGTTCTTC.